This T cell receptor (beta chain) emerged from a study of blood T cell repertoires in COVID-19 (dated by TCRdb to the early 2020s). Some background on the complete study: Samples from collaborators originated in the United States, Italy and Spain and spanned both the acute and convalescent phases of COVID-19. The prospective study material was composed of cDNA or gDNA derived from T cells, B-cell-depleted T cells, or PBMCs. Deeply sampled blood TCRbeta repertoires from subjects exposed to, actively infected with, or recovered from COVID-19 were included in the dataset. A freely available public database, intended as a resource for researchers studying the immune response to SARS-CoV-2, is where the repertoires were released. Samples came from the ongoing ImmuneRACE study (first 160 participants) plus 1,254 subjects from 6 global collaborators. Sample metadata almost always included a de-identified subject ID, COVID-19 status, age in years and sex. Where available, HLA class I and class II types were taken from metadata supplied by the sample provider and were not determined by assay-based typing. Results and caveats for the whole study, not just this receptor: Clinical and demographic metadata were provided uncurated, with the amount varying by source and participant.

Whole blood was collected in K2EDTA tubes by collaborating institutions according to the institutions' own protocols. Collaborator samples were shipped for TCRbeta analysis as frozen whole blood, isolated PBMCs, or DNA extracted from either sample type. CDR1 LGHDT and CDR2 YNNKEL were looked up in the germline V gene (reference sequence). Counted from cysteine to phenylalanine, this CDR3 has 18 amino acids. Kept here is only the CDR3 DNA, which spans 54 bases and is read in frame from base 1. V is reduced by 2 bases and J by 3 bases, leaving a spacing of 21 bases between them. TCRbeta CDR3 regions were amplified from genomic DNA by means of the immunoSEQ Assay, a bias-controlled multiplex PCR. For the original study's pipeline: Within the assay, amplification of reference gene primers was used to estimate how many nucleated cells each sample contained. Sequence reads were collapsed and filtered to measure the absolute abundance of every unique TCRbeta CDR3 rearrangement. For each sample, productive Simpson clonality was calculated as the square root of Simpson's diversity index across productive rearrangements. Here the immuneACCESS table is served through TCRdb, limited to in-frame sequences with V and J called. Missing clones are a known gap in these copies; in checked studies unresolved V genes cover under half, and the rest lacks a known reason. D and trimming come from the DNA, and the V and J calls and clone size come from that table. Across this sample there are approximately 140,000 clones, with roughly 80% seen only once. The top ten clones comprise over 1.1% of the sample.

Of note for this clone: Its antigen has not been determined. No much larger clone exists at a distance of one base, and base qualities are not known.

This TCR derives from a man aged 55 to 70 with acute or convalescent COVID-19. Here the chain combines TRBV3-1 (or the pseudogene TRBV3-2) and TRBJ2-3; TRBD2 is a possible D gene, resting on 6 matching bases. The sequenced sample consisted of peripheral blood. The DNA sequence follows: TGTGCCAGCAGCCAACAAGCGGGTAGGGACTGGGAAACAGATACGCAGTATTTT. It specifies CASSQQAGRDWETDTQYF.